This T cell receptor (beta chain) is from a study of blood T cell repertoires in COVID-19. The method was immunoSEQ multiplex PCR; TCRdb's version includes in-frame clones alone and lacks a portion of them. The data show 150,000 to 200,000 clones, with about 80% seen just once and approximately 12% held by the top ten. The source of this sequence is a man aged 50-59 years who had recovered from COVID-19. The sample taken for sequencing was PBMCs or T cells enriched from blood (not recorded which).

Here the CDR3 DNA reads TGTGCCAGCAGTGAAATGGCAGGGGCAGGTCAGCCCCAGCATTTT. Translation: CASSEMAGAGQPQHF. V usage is TRBV6-1 and J usage is TRBJ1-5; TRBD1 might be the D (6 bases). CDR3 size: 15 residues. V was clipped by 2 bases and J by 6 bases, with 14 bases between them. In germline, CDR1 is MNHNS, CDR2 SASEGT.